At least ten counts were recorded for the clone carrying this T cell receptor beta chain. Its target is not known. Unique molecular identifiers were included in an RNA-based 3' RACE TCR library. TCRdb re-called the 3' RACE reads through MiXCR, storing one row per CDR3 protein. This table holds about 89,000 distinct CDR3 sequences, approximately 6.9% found once. Treatment described: PENTA 11 planned treatment interruption arm or continuous ART arm. Cryopreserved PBMC samples required at least 5 million viable cells. This sample was taken from a study of HIV-infected children after antiretroviral therapy interruption. CDR1 and CDR2 from the germline V gene are DFQATT and SNEGSKA (reference sequence). CDR3 length equals 12 residues. Study conclusions and caveats: The Gini coefficient of naive CD4+ repertoires rose, returning to baseline by 3 years.

Sequenced here: CD45RA+ CD4+ T cells from PBMCs, pooled from several time points, sampled from a donor given antiretroviral therapy, either interrupted or continuous. The subset is: naive CD4+ CD45RA+ CD45RO- T cells. This chain joins TRBV20-1 and TRBJ2-5; TRBD1 agrees at 7 bases. The TCR originated in a pool of human donors with HIV. CDR3 protein: CSPRQGDETQYF. As DNA, the CDR3 is TGCAGCCCTCGACAGGGAGATGAGACCCAGTACTTC.